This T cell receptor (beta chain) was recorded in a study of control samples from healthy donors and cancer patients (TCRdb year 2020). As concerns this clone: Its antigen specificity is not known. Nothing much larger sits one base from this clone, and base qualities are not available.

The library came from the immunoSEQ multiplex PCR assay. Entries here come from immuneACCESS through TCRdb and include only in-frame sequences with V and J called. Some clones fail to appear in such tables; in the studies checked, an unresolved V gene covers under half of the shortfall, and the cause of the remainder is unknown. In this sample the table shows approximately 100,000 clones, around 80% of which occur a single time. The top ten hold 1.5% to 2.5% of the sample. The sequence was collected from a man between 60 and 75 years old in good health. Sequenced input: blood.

The sequenced DNA is TGTGCCAGCAGCTCACGATGGGGAGCTTTCTTT. Translated, it reads CASSSRWGAFF. The chain joins TRBV6-5 to TRBJ1-1; no D gene is confidently identified. Trimming takes 6 bases from V and 10 bases from J, and the germline ends sit 12 bases apart. Counted from cysteine to phenylalanine, this CDR3 has 11 amino acids. The sequence is cut down to CDR3 DNA, 33 bases in frame from base 1. From the germline V gene, CDR1 is MNHEY and CDR2 is SVGAGI.